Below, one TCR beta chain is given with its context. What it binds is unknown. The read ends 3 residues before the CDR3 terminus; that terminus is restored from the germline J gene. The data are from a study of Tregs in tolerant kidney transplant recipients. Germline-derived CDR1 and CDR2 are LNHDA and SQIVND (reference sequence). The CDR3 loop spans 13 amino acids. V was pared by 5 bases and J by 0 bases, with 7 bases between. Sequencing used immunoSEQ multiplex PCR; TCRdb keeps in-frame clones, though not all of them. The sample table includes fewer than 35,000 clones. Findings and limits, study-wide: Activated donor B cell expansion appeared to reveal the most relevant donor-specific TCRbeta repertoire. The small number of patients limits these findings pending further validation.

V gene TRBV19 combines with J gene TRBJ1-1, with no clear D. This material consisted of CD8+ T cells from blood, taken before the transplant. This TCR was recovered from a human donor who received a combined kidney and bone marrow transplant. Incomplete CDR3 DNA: TGTGCCAGTAGTTACTTTATGAACACTGAA. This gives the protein CASSYFMNTE. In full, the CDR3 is CASSYFMNTEAFF.